Each of the 22 T cell receptor beta chains below was sequenced from the same sample in a study of shared clonotypes between healthy human individuals. Produced via immunoSEQ multiplex PCR; TCRdb's table is partial and in-frame only. Among about 2.4 million clones, 93% were seen once, and the ten largest hold roughly 0.39%. The sample consisted of naive CD4+ T cells from PBMCs. Subset noted: CD45RA+ positively selected. All receptors come from a man between 18 and 35 years old in good health. Some clones in this sample may be carry-over from other donors' samples.

Details on this clone: The same CDR3 can be traced to other DNA sequences in this sample. The rearrangement joins TRBV7-2 to TRBJ1-2; D is uncertain. V dropped 1 base and J dropped 2 bases, with 8 bases sitting between them. This CDR3 is built from 14 residues. CDR1 SGHTA and CDR2 FQGNSA come from the germline V gene. The chain's CDR3 is CASSLGLFNYGYTF. The CDR3 region has the DNA TGTGCCAGCAGCTTAGGGCTATTCAACTATGGCTACACCTTC.

The gene calls are TRBV4-2 and TRBJ2-7, with D unresolved. Trimming stripped 4 bases from V and 0 bases from J, with 16 bases between. The CDR3 extends over 16 amino acids. Germline values: CDR1 LGHNA, CDR2 YNFKEQ. CDR3 in DNA: TGTGCCAGCAGCCCTAAACGATTAGCAAGCTCCTACGAGCAGTACTTC. This codes for CASSPKRLASSYEQYF.

The chain links TRBV28 to TRBJ1-2, with D unresolved. Germline V gene sequence: CDR1 MDHEN, CDR2 SYDVKM. CDR3 length: 11 residues. The CDR3, as DNA: TGTGGAAGTTACAGTAACTATGGCTACACCTTC. Its protein product is CGSYSNYGYTF.

This chain connects TRBV2 to TRBJ2-3; 9 nucleotides align to TRBD1. The V and J ends lost 6 bases and 4 bases, in that order; junction bases with no gene match: 8. CDR1 SNHLY and CDR2 FYNNEI come from the germline V gene. This CDR3 is built from 15 residues. The CDR3 DNA sequence: TGTGCCAGCAGGATACAGGGGGCTTTGGCAGATACGCAGTATTTT. Its translation is CASRIQGALADTQYF.

The chain carries TRBV10-1 and TRBJ1-1, with D hard to call. Germline V CDR1 and CDR2: WNHNN, SYGVQD (reference sequence). The CDR3 covers 15 residues. With 6 bases removed from V and 5 bases from J, the gap between germline ends came to 19 bases. As DNA, the CDR3 is TGCGCCAGCAGGGGTACGGTCCAAGCGGGAACTGAAGCTTTCTTT. This translates into CASRGTVQAGTEAFF.

Turning to this clone: Other DNA variants within this sample encode the same CDR3. The CDR3 DNA reads as TGTGCCAGCTCACCGGGTAGCCCGAACACTGAAGCTTTCTTT. The encoded protein is CASSPGSPNTEAFF. The chain recombines TRBV18 with TRBJ1-1, with D hard to call. The CDR3 has 14 residues. Deletions cut 3 bases from V and 1 base from J, with 9 bases between. CDR1 is KGHSH and CDR2 is LQKENI in the germline V gene.

This clone appeared once. The J gene is TRBJ2-2, the V gene TRBV6-5, with D possibly being TRBD2 (6 bases). The germline V gene encodes CDR1 MNHEY and CDR2 SVGAGI. V shed 5 bases and J shed 5 bases, with 15 bases lying between them. This CDR3 is 15 amino acids long. The CDR3 region is CASSLLQEGTGELFF. The DNA for the CDR3 is TGTGCCAGCAGTCTCCTGCAGGAGGGGACCGGGGAGCTGTTTTTT.

This clone was detected once. The chain uses TRBV28 and TRBJ2-1, with D unresolved. CDR3 length: 12 amino acids. With 5 bases removed from V and 13 bases from J, the gap between germline ends came to 15 bases. Germline V gives CDR1 MDHEN, CDR2 SYDVKM. The CDR3 DNA follows: TGTGCCAGCAGTCCCCTTCCCCATCTTCAGTTCTTC. Protein product: CASSPLPHLQFF.

For the CDR3, the DNA is TGTGCCAGCAGTCGACAGGGTGCTAATGAAAAACTGTTTTTT. Translated: CASSRQGANEKLFF. The rearrangement joins TRBV2 to TRBJ1-4; 7 nucleotides match TRBD1. This CDR3 is 14 amino acids long. The V and J ends lost 5 bases and 3 bases, in that order; junction bases with no gene match: 3. The germline gives CDR1 SNHLY, CDR2 FYNNEI.

This rearrangement joins TRBV9 to TRBJ2-3; D gene uncertain. CDR3 length: 13 amino acids. Germline loops: CDR1 SGDLS, CDR2 YYNGEE. V was pared by 7 bases and J by 4 bases, with 13 bases between. The CDR3 region is CASPKDKADTQYF. The DNA for the CDR3 is TGTGCCAGCCCCAAAGACAAGGCAGATACGCAGTATTTT. The whole variable domain, filled in from reference TRBV9 and TRBJ2-3, reads DSGVTQTPKHLITATGQRVTLRCSPRSGDLSVYWYQQSLDQGLQFLIQYYNGEERAKGNILERFSAQQFPDLHSELNLSSLELGDSALYFCASPKDKADTQYFGPGTRLTVL.

The chain has TRBV7-9 and TRBJ1-2; D unresolved. Trimming cost V 5 bases and J 4 bases, with 14 bases left between them. Germline CDR1 and CDR2: SEHNR and FQNEAQ (reference sequence). The CDR3 covers 14 residues. This CDR3 is CASSPDEGFYGYTF. As DNA, the CDR3 is TGTGCCAGCAGCCCCGATGAGGGATTCTATGGCTACACCTTC.

This clone was seen only once. V is TRBV2 and J is TRBJ1-3; the D gene is possibly TRBD1 (5 bases). The CDR3 contains 13 residues. Per the germline V gene, CDR1 is SNHLY and CDR2 is FYNNEI. V was clipped by 6 bases and J by 10 bases, with 16 bases between them. Here the CDR3 DNA reads TGTGCCAGCAGAAACTGGGGCCAAGCGACCATATATTTT. This sequence encodes CASRNWGQATIYF.

This rearrangement joins TRBV14 to TRBJ2-7; 9 bases are a match to TRBD1. Germline lookup yields CDR1 SGHDN and CDR2 FVKESK. The CDR3 has 17 residues. With V trimmed by 3 bases and J by 1 base, 10 bases remained unmatched. CDR3 loop: CASSHNPGTGNSYEQYF. In DNA form, the CDR3 reads TGTGCCAGCAGCCACAATCCCGGGACAGGGAATTCCTACGAGCAGTACTTC.

This sequence joins TRBV28 and TRBJ2-2, with D perhaps TRBD1 or TRBD2 (5 bases each). Germline V gives CDR1 MDHEN, CDR2 SYDVKM. This CDR3 spans 16 amino acids. Deletions cut 10 bases from V and 1 base from J, with 19 bases between. CDR3 in DNA: TGTGCCACCAGCCTCCTAGCCACAGGGAACACCGGGGAGCTGTTTTTT. Amino acids: CATSLLATGNTGELFF.

Concerning this clone: One end of the junction is discordant with germline, which a read error may explain. The chain combines TRBV19 with TRBJ2-7; D is ambiguous. This CDR3 region has 9 residues. Germline CDR1 LNHDA, CDR2 SQIVND (reference sequence). In nucleotides, the CDR3 is TGTGCAAGTAGATTCGAGCAGTACTTC. Translated: CASRFEQYF.

The rearrangement joins TRBV28 to TRBJ1-2, with a weak D call TRBD1 (6 bases). Germline V gene sequence: CDR1 MDHEN, CDR2 SYDVKM. The CDR3 has 13 amino acids. V dropped 5 bases and J dropped 6 bases, with 13 bases sitting between them. In nucleotides, the CDR3 is TGTGCCAGCAGTACACCGGACAGAAATGGCTACACCTTC. This sequence encodes CASSTPDRNGYTF.

V usage is TRBV9 and J usage is TRBJ2-1; no firm D call. V was trimmed by 4 bases and J by 5 bases, leaving 10 bases between them. Germline V gene sequence: CDR1 SGDLS, CDR2 YYNGEE. This CDR3 comprises 13 residues. CDR3 in DNA: TGTGCCAGCAGCTTTACGACCCACAATGAGCAGTTCTTC. Amino acids: CASSFTTHNEQFF.

Details on this clone: Other DNA sequences in the sample encode the same CDR3. This chain joins TRBV7-3 and TRBJ2-3; TRBD2 matches at 9 bases. The CDR3 length is 14 residues. Looked up from germline, CDR1 is SGHTA and CDR2 is FQGTGA. With 6 bases clipped from V and 3 bases from J, the junction kept 4 bases outside the gene matches. The CDR3 protein is CASSLSGSTDTQYF. CDR3 DNA: TGTGCCAGCAGTCTTAGCGGGAGTACAGATACGCAGTATTTT.

The V call is TRBV5-8, the J call TRBJ1-5, with 10 bases identical to TRBD1. The ends lost 2 bases at V and 6 bases at J; junction bases unmatched: 5. The germline gives CDR1 SGHTS, CDR2 YDEGEE. This CDR3 has 15 amino acids. Written as DNA, the CDR3 is TGTGCCAGCAGCTTCGGACAGGGGGTAACTCAGCCCCAGCATTTT. The encoded protein is CASSFGQGVTQPQHF.

CDR3 DNA sequence: TGTGCCAGCAGTGTCGCGGGGGGCGGCGGGATCGGCCCGTACAATGAGCAGTTCTTC. Amino acids: CASSVAGGGGIGPYNEQFF. The chain combines TRBV6-4 with TRBJ2-1, with 8 bases that match TRBD2. The junction had 18 bases not matched to a gene; V was cut back by 4 bases and J by 4 bases. This CDR3 spans 19 amino acids. The germline CDR1 and CDR2 sequences are MRHNA and SNTAGT.

CDR3 residues: CASSILGGARTEAFF. Written as DNA, the CDR3 is TGTGCCAGTAGTATACTAGGGGGCGCGCGAACTGAAGCTTTCTTT. This chain joins TRBV19 and TRBJ1-1, with 7 bases aligning to TRBD1. This CDR3 contains 15 residues. V was clipped by 2 bases and J by 5 bases; unmatched bases: 8. Per the germline V gene, CDR1 is LNHDA and CDR2 is SQIVND (reference sequence).

The chain combines TRBV5-6 with TRBJ2-1; TRBD2 is a possible D gene (7 bases). The germline gives CDR1 SGHDT, CDR2 YYEEEE. The CDR3 spans 15 residues. V dropped 1 base and J dropped 4 bases, with 12 bases sitting between them. CDR3 residues: CASSLPGGVYNEQFF. The CDR3, as DNA: TGTGCCAGCAGCTTGCCGGGGGGCGTTTACAATGAGCAGTTCTTC.